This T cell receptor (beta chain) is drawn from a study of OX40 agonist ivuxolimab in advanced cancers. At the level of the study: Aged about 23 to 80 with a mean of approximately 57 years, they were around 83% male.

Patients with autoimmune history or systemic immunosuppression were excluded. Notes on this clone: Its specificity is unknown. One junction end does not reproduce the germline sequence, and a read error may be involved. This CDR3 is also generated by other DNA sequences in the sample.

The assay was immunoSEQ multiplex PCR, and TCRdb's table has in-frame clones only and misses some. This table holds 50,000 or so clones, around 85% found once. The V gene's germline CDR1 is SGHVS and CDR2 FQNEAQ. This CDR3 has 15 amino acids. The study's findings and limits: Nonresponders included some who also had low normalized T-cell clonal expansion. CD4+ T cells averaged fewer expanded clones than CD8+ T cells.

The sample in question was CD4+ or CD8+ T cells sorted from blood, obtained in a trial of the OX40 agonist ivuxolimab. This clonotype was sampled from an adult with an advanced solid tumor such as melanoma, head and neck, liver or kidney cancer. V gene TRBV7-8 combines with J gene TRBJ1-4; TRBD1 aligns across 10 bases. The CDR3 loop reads CASSLEGTGDEKLFF. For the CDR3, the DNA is TGTGCCAGCAGCTTAGAAGGGACAGGGGATGAAAAACTATTTTTT.